A single sample gave rise to the 5 T cell receptor beta chains below, sequenced in a study of shared clonotypes between healthy human individuals. Naive CD8 cells, CD45RO-negative and positively selected for CCR7, excluded terminally differentiated effector memory CD45RA+ cells. Method: immunoSEQ multiplex PCR; TCRdb's copy keeps in-frame clones and lacks some. The table records 600,000 or so clones, roughly 96% of them present only once. The sample was naive CD8+ T cells sorted from blood. These receptors were taken from a woman aged 25 to 39 in good health.

To note about this clone: Other DNA sequences in the sample encode the same CDR3. The chain joins TRBV27 to TRBJ2-3; possible D gene TRBD2, 5 bases. This CDR3 is 14 amino acids long. Per the germline V gene, CDR1 is MNHEY and CDR2 is SMNVEV (reference sequence). Trimming removed 5 bases from V and 0 bases from J, with 9 bases in between. The CDR3 nucleotides are TGTGCCAGCAGTCCATGGACTAGCACAGATACGCAGTATTTT. Translation: CASSPWTSTDTQYF.

J is TRBJ2-1 and V is TRBV5-8, with TRBD2 identical over 10 bases. CDR1 is SGHTS, CDR2 YDEGEE, per germline. Unmatched junction bases numbered 2, after V lost 6 bases and J lost 5 bases. The CDR3 covers 13 residues. Written as DNA, the CDR3 is TGTGCCAGCACTAGCGGGAGCAACAATGAGCAGTTCTTC. Amino acids: CASTSGSNNEQFF.

The genes are TRBV6-1 and TRBJ2-3, with 11 bases matching TRBD2. Unmatched junction bases numbered 6, after V lost 10 bases and J lost 3 bases. Germline-derived CDR1 and CDR2 are MNHNS and SASEGT. This CDR3 has 14 residues. The CDR3 is CAINLAGGTDTQYF. Written as DNA, the CDR3 is TGTGCCATAAATCTAGCGGGAGGAACAGATACGCAGTATTTT.

CDR3 loop: CASSSPVGSRGANVLTF. Here the CDR3 DNA reads TGTGCCAGCAGCTCTCCTGTGGGCTCGAGGGGGGCCAACGTCCTGACTTTC. This chain connects TRBV27 to TRBJ2-6; D not resolved. Germline CDR1 is MNHEY and CDR2 is SMNVEV (reference sequence). The V and J ends lost 6 bases and 4 bases respectively, with 19 bases between them. This CDR3 spans 17 amino acids.

The chain carries TRBV5-1 and TRBJ2-6; TRBD2 is a possible D gene (5 bases). CDR1 SGHRS and CDR2 YFSETQ come from the germline V gene. CDR3 length: 15 residues. Trimming took 6 bases from V and 0 from J, leaving 10 bases between them. The DNA for the CDR3 is TGCGCCAGCACCTTAGAGGGCTCTGGGGCCAACGTCCTGACTTTC. It is translated as CASTLEGSGANVLTF. The full variable domain, with the rest looked up from reference TRBV5-1 and TRBJ2-6, is KAGVTQTPRYLIKTRGQQVTLSCSPISGHRSVSWYQQTPGQGLQFLFEYFSETQRNKGNFPGRFSGRQFSNSRSEMNVSTLELGDSALYLCASTLEGSGANVLTFGAGSRLTVL.